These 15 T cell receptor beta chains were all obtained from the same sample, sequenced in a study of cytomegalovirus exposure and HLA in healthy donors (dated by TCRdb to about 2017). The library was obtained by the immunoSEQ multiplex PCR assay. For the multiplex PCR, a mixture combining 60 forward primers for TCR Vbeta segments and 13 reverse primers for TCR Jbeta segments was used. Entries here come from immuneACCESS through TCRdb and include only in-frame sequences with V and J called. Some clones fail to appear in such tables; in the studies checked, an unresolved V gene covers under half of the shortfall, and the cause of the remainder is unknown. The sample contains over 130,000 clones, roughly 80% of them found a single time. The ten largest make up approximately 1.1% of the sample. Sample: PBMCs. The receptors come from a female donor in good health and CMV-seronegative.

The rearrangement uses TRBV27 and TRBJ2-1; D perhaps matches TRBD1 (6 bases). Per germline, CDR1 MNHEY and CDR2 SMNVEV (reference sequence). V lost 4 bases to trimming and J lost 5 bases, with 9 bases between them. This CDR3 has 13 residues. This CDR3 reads CASSWGQNNEQFF. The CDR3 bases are TGTGCCAGCAGTTGGGGGCAGAACAATGAGCAGTTCTTC.

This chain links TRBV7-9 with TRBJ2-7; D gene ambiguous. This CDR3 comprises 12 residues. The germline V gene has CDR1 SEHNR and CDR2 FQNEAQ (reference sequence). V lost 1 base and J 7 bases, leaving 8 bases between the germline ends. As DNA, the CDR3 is TGTGCCAGCAGCTTAGACCCCGGGGAGCAGTACTTC. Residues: CASSLDPGEQYF.

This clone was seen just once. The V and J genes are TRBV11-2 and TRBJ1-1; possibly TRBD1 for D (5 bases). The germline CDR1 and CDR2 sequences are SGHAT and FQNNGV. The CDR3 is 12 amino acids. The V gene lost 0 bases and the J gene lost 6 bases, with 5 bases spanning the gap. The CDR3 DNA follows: TGTGCCAGCAGCTTAGACAGGGCTGAAGCTTTCTTT. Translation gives CASSLDRAEAFF.

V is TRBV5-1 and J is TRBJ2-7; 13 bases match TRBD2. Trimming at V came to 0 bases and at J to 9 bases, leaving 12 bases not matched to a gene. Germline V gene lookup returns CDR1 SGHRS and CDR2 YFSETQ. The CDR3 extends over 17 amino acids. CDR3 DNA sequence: TGCGCCAGCAGCTTGGAGCGGGGAGAACTAGCGGGAGGGTTGCAGTACTTC. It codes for CASSLERGELAGGLQYF.

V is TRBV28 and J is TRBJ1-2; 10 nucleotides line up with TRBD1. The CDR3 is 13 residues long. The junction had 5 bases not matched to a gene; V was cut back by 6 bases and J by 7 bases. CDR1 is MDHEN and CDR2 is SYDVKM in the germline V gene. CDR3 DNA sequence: TGTGCCAGCAGCCCGACAGGGGGCTTTGGCTACACCTTC. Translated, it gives CASSPTGGFGYTF.

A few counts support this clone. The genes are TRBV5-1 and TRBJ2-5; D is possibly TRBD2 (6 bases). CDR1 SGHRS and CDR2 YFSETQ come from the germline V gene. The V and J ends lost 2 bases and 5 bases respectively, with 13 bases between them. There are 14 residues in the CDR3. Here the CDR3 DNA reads TGCGCCAGCAGCTTTTTGGCAGGGAGGGAGACCCAGTACTTC. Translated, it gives CASSFLAGRETQYF.

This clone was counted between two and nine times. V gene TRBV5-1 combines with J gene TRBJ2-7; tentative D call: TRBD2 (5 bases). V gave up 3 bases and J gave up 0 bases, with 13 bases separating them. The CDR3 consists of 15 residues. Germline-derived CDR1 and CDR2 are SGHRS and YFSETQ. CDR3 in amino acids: CASSSRTGSSYEQYF. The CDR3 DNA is TGCGCCAGCAGCTCCCGAACGGGGAGCTCCTACGAGCAGTACTTC.

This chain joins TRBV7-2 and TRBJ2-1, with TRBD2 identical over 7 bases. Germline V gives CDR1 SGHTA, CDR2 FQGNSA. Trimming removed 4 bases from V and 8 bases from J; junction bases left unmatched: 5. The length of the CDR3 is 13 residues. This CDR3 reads CASSSRLADEQFF. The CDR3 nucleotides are TGTGCCAGCAGCTCCCGACTAGCCGATGAGCAGTTCTTC.

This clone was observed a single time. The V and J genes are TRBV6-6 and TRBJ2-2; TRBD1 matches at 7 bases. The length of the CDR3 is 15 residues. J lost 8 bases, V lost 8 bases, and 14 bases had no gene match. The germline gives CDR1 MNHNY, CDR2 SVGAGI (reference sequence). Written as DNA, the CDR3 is TGTGCCAGCGTTTCCAGGGACAGATCGAGAGGGGAGCTGTTTTTT. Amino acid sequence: CASVSRDRSRGELFF.

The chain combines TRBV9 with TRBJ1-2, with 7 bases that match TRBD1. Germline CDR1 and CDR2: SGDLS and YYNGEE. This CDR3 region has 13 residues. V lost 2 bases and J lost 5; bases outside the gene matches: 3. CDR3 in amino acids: CASSVAGGYGYTF. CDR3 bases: TGTGCCAGCAGCGTGGCAGGGGGGTATGGCTACACCTTC.

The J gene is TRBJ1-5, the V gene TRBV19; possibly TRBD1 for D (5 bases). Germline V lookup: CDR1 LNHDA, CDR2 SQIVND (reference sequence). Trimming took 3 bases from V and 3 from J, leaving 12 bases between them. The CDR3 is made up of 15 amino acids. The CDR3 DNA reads TGTGCCAGTAGTATGTTATTCAGGGACAATCAGCCCCAGCATTTT. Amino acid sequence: CASSMLFRDNQPQHF.

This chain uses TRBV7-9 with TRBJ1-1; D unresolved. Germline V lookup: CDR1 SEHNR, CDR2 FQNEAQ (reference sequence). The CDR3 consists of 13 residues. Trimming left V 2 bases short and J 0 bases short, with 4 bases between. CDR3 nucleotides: TGTGCCAGCAGCTTAAGCCTGAACACTGAAGCTTTCTTT. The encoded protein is CASSLSLNTEAFF.

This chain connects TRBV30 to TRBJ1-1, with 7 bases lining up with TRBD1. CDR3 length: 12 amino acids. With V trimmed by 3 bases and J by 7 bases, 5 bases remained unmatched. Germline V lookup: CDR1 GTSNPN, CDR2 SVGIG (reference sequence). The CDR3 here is CAWSGQGGEAFF. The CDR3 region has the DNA TGTGCCTGGAGCGGCCAGGGGGGTGAAGCTTTCTTT.

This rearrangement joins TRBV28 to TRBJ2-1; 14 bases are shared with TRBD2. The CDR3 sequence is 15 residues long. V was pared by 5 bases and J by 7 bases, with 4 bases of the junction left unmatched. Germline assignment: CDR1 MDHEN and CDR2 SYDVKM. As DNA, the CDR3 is TGTGCCAGCAGTCTCGGGACTAGCGGGAGTAATGAGCAGTTCTTC. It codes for CASSLGTSGSNEQFF.

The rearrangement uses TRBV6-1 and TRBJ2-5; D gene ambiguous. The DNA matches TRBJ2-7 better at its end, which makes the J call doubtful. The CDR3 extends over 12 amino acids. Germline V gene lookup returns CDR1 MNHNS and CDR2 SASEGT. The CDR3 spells CASRKDHYEQYF. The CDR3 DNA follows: TGTGCCAGCAGGAAGGATCACTACGAGCAGTACTTC.